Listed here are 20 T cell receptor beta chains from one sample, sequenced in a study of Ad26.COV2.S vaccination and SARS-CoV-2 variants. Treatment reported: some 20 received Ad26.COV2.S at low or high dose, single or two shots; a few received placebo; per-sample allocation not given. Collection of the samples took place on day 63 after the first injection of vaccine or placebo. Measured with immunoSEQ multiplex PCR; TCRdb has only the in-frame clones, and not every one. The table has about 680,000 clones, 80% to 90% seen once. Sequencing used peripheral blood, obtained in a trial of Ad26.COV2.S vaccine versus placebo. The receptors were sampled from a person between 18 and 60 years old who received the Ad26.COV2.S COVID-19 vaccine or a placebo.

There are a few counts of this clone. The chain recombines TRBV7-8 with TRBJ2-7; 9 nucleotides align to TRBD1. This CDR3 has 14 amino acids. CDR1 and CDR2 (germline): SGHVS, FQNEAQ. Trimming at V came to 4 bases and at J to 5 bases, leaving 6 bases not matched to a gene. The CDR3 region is CASSWGQGIDEQYF. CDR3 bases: TGTGCCAGCAGCTGGGGACAGGGCATCGACGAGCAGTACTTC.

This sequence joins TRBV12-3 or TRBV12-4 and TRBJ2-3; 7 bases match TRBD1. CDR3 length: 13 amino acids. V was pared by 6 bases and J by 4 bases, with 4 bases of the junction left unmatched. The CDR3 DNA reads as TGTGCCAGCAGGGTTACAGGGGCAGATACGCAGTATTTT. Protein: CASRVTGADTQYF.

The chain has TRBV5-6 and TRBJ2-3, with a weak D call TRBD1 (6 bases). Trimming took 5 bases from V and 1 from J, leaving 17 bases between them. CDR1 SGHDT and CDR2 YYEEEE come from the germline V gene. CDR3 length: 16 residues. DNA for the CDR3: TGTGCCAGCAGTAATTGGGGGAACAGGGGCACAGATACGCAGTATTTT. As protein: CASSNWGNRGTDTQYF.

CDR3 sequence reads: CASSLGQVAGNTEAFF. The CDR3 coding sequence is TGTGCCAGCAGTTTGGGACAGGTTGCCGGGAACACTGAAGCTTTCTTT. This chain links TRBV28 with TRBJ1-1; TRBD1 matches 8 bases. The CDR3 totals 16 residues. V shed 3 bases, J shed 1 base, and the junction held 7 bases outside the gene matches. CDR1 and CDR2 from the germline V gene are MDHEN and SYDVKM.

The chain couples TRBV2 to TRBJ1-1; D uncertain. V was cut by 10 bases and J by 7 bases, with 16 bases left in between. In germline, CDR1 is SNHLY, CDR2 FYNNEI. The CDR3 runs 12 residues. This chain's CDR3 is CATLGRGIEAFF. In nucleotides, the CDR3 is TGTGCCACGCTTGGACGCGGAATTGAAGCTTTCTTT.

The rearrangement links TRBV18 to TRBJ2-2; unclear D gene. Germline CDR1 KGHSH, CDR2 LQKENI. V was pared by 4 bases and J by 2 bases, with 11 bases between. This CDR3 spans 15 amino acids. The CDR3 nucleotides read TGTGCCAGCTCACATGAGCGCCCAAACACCGGGGAGCTGTTTTTT. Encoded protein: CASSHERPNTGELFF.

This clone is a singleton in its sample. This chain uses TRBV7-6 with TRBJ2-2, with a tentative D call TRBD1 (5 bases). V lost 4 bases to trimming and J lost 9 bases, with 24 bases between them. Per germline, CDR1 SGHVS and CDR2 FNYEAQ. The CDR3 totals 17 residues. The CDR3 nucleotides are TGTGCCAGCAGCTCGTCCGGAGACAGCGAACTACCCAGGGAGCTGTTTTTT. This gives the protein CASSSSGDSELPRELFF.

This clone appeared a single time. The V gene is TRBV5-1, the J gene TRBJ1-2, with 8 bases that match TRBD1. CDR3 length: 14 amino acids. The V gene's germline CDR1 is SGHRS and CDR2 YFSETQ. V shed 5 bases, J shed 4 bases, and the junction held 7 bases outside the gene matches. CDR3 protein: CASSFDRGGYGYTF. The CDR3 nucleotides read TGCGCCAGCAGTTTCGACAGGGGAGGCTATGGCTACACCTTC.

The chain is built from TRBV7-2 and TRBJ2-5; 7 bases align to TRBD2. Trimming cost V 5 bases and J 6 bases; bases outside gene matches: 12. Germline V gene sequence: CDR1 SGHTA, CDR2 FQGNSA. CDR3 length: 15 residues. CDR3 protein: CASSPSGRVGKTQYF. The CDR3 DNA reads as TGTGCCAGCAGCCCGTCGGGGAGGGTGGGGAAGACCCAGTACTTC.

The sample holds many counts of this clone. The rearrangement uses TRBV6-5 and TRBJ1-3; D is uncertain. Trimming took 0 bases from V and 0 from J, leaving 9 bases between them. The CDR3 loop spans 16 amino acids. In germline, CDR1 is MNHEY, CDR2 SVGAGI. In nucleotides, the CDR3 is TGTGCCAGCAGTTACTCGTGGGCAGTCTCTGGAAACACCATATATTTT. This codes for CASSYSWAVSGNTIYF.

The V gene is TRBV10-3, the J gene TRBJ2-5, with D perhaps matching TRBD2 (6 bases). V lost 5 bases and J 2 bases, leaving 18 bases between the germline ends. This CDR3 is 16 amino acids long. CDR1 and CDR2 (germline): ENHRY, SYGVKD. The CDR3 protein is CAISTRAGGAQETQYF. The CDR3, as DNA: TGTGCCATCAGTACCCGTGCAGGCGGGGCACAAGAGACCCAGTACTTC.

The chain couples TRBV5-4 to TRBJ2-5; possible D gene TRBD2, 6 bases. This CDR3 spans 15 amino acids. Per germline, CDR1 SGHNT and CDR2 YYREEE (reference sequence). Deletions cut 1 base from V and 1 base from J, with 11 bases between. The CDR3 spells CASSLSGGTQETQYF. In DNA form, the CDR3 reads TGTGCCAGCAGCTTGTCCGGCGGGACCCAAGAGACCCAGTACTTC.

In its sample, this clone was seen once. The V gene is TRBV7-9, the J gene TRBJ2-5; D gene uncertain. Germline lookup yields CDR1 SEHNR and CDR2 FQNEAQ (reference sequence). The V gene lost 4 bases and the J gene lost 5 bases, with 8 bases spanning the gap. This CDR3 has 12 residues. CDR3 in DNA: TGTGCCAGCAGCTCCCAGGTGGAGACCCAGTACTTC. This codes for CASSSQVETQYF.

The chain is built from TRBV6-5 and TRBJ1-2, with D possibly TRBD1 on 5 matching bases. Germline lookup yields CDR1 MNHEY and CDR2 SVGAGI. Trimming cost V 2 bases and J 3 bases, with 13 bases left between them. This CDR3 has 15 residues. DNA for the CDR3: TGTGCCAGCAGTTACGGCGCAGGGATTTACTATGGCTACACCTTC. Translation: CASSYGAGIYYGYTF.

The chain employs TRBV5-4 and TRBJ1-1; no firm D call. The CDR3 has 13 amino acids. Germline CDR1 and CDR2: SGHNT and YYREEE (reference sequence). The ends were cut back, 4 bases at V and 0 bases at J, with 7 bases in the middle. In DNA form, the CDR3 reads TGTGCCAGCAGCGGACGGTTGAACACTGAAGCTTTCTTT. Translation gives CASSGRLNTEAFF.

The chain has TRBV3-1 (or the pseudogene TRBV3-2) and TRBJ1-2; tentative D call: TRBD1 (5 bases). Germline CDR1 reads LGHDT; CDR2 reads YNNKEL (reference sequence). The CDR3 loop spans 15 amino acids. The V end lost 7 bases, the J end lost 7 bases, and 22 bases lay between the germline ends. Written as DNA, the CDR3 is TGTGCCAGCAACGACGTGGGGGAGGGATCTGCTGGCTACACCTTC. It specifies CASNDVGEGSAGYTF.

The CDR3 spells CASSLTGGFPGGDTQYF. CDR3 DNA sequence: TGTGCCAGCAGCTTAACGGGCGGGTTCCCTGGGGGAGATACGCAGTATTTT. The chain is built from TRBV7-3 and TRBJ2-3, with D perhaps being TRBD1 or TRBD2 (5 bases each). CDR3 length equals 17 residues. The V gene lost 0 bases and the J gene lost 5 bases, with 18 bases spanning the gap. Per germline, CDR1 SGHTA and CDR2 FQGTGA.

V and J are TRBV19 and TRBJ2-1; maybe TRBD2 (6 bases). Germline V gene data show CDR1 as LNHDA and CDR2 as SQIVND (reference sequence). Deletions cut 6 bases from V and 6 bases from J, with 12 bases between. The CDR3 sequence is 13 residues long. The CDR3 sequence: CASSGGAANEQFF. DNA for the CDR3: TGTGCCAGTAGCGGCGGGGCCGCCAATGAGCAGTTCTTC.

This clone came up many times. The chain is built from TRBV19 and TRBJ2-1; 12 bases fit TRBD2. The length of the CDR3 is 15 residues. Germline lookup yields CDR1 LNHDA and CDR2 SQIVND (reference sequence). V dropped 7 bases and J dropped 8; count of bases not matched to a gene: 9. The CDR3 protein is CASTRTSGNFDEQFF. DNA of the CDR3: TGTGCCAGTACCCGGACTAGCGGGAATTTCGATGAGCAGTTCTTC.

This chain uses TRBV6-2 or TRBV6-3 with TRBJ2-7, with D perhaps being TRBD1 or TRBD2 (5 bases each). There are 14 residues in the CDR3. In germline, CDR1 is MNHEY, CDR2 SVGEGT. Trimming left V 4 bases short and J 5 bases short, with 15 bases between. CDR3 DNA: TGTGCCAGCAGTTTCGGGACCTTTAGGCACGAGCAGTACTTC. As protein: CASSFGTFRHEQYF.